These 15 T cell receptor beta chains originate from one sample sequenced in a study of T-cell reconstitution after alpha-beta-depleted transplantation in children (dated by TCRdb to 2016 to 2017). Receptors were amplified or captured by PCR. The reads were generated on an Illumina HiSeq 2500. Molecular barcoding was employed in the preparation of TCR libraries, with unique molecular identifiers being used to normalize TCRbeta repertoire quantification. Starting from the raw public reads, TCRdb applied fastp trimming at Q25, assembled clones with MiXCR and retained in-frame beta chains. CDR3 protein sequences are deduplicated, and each keeps its most common genes and DNA. The sample records some 490,000 distinct CDR3 sequences, approximately 13% of which are singletons. In total, the top ten clones hold around 5.6% of the sample. Specimen: PBMCs from the stem cell graft donor, collected from the stem cell graft. Receptors originate from a human donor who donated a stem cell graft to a child with combined immunodeficiency.

This clonotype was observed a few times. This sequence joins TRBV2 and TRBJ2-1, with 10 bases that match TRBD2. With V trimmed by 6 bases and J by 12 bases, 14 bases remained unmatched. Germline CDR1 is SNHLY and CDR2 is FYNNEI. This CDR3 spans 15 amino acids. The CDR3 reads CASRPGTSAFWVQFF. The DNA of the CDR3 is TGTGCCAGCAGGCCTGGGACTAGCGCCTTTTGGGTGCAGTTCTTC. Supplemented by reference TRBV2 and TRBJ2-1, the full variable domain reads EPEVTQTPSHQVTQMGQEVILRCVPISNHLYFYWYRQILGQKVEFLVSFYNNEISEKSEIFDDQFSVERPDGSNFTLKIRSTKLEDSAMYFCASRPGTSAFWVQFFGPGTRLTVL.

At least ten counts were recorded for this clonotype. The chain couples TRBV29-1 to TRBJ1-1; D remains ambiguous. CDR1 and CDR2 from the germline V gene are SQVTM and ANQGSEA. The V end was cut by 3 bases, the J end by 8 bases, with 16 bases between. This CDR3 is built from 13 residues. The CDR3 DNA is TGCAGCGTTGATTATTCCGGGTCCGGAGAAGCTTTCTTT. Translating it yields CSVDYSGSGEAFF.

In this sample, this clonotype turned up a few times. The genes are TRBV30 and TRBJ2-3, with D possibly TRBD2 on 7 matching bases. The CDR3 has 15 residues. The V and J ends lost 1 base and 11 bases respectively, with 22 bases between them. In germline, CDR1 is GTSNPN, CDR2 SVGIG (reference sequence). The CDR3 spells CAWSAPGTGGGRQYF. In DNA form, the CDR3 reads TGTGCCTGGAGTGCCCCCGGGACTGGGGGCGGGAGGCAGTATTTT.

J is TRBJ2-3 and V is TRBV11-2, with 8 bases identical to TRBD1. Germline V CDR1 and CDR2: SGHAT, FQNNGV. This CDR3 comprises 15 residues. V trimming: 5 bases; J trimming: 2 bases; junction bases outside the gene matches: 6. CDR3 region: CASSRGTGNTDTQYF. DNA for the CDR3: TGTGCCAGCAGCCGCGGGACAGGAAACACAGATACGCAGTATTTT.

The chain couples TRBV7-9 to TRBJ2-7; TRBD1 matches at 9 bases. Germline V gene sequence: CDR1 SEHNR, CDR2 FQNEAQ (reference sequence). The CDR3 spans 16 residues. V lost 1 base, J lost 8 bases, and 12 bases stayed unmatched. The CDR3 is CASSLEGDRAPKKQYF. CDR3 DNA sequence: TGTGCCAGCAGCTTAGAAGGGGACAGGGCACCGAAAAAGCAGTACTTC.

This clonotype turned up a few times. The chain joins TRBV7-2 to TRBJ2-5; D possibly corresponds to TRBD1 (6 bases). CDR1 and CDR2 from the germline V gene are SGHTA and FQGNSA. The CDR3 contains 14 residues. V shed 5 bases and J shed 1 base, with 11 bases lying between them. CDR3 DNA: TGTGCCAGCAGCCCCGGGACAATCCAAGAGACCCAGTACTTC. It yields the protein CASSPGTIQETQYF.

This clonotype showed up just a few times. This sequence joins TRBV7-2 and TRBJ2-2; no definite D call. Germline V lookup: CDR1 SGHTA, CDR2 FQGNSA. V shed 0 bases and J shed 3 bases, with 8 bases lying between them. The CDR3 loop spans 15 amino acids. CDR3 in amino acids: CASSLAGIDTGELFF. In DNA, the CDR3 is TGTGCCAGCAGCTTAGCGGGGATAGACACCGGGGAGCTGTTTTTT.

This clonotype was counted a few times. The DNA for the CDR3 is TGCAGTGCGCCTGGAGAGCTGAACAATGAGCAGTTCTTC. Translation: CSAPGELNNEQFF. The chain uses TRBV20-1 and TRBJ2-1; no firm D call. Trimming shortened V by 6 bases and J by 5 bases, and 14 bases separated the two germline ends. The V gene's germline CDR1 is DFQATT and CDR2 SNEGSKA (reference sequence). This CDR3 spans 13 amino acids.

The chain couples TRBV5-6 to TRBJ2-1; 15 nucleotides match TRBD2. The CDR3 length is 16 residues. Germline V CDR1 and CDR2: SGHDT, YYEEEE. Losses at the gene ends were 4 bases for V and 7 bases for J; bases not matched to a gene: 6. The CDR3 coding sequence is TGTGCCAGCAGCGGGACTAGCGGGGGGCCATGGAATGAGCAGTTCTTC. Protein: CASSGTSGGPWNEQFF. Using reference TRBV5-6 and TRBJ2-1 for the parts outside the CDR3, the full variable domain is DAGVTQSPTHLIKTRGQQVTLRCSPKSGHDTVSWYQQALGQGPQFIFQYYEEEERQRGNFPDRFSGHQFPNYSSELNVNALLLGDSALYLCASSGTSGGPWNEQFFGPGTRLTVL.

This clonotype appeared a few times. The V and J genes are TRBV6-2 or TRBV6-3 and TRBJ2-5; D uncertain. This CDR3 comprises 12 residues. The ends were cut back, 7 bases at V and 7 bases at J, with 13 bases in the middle. Germline assignment: CDR1 MNHEY and CDR2 SVGEGT. CDR3 DNA sequence: TGTGCCAGCAATCGGCAGCTGGGGACCCAGTACTTC. Translating it yields CASNRQLGTQYF.

CDR3 sequence reads: CASSYSTSGVSYEQYF. The CDR3, as DNA: TGTGCCAGCAGTTACTCGACTAGCGGGGTTTCCTACGAGCAGTACTTC. The chain combines TRBV6-2 or TRBV6-3 with TRBJ2-7; TRBD2 agrees at 11 bases. There are 16 residues in the CDR3. Trimming at V came to 0 bases and at J to 1 base, leaving 2 bases not matched to a gene. CDR1 MNHEY and CDR2 SVGEGT come from the germline V gene.

This clonotype was picked up a small number of times. As DNA, the CDR3 is TGCAGTGCTATTATACCCGGGACAGGGGGCTACCGGGAGCTGTTTTTT. Translating gives CSAIIPGTGGYRELFF. The V and J genes are TRBV20-1 and TRBJ2-2; 12 nucleotides align to TRBD1. In germline, CDR1 is DFQATT, CDR2 SNEGSKA (reference sequence). Trimming at V came to 4 bases and at J to 9 bases, leaving 12 bases not matched to a gene. The CDR3 runs 16 residues.

This clonotype was seen a handful of times. The rearrangement uses TRBV2 and TRBJ2-7; no reliable D call. This CDR3 has 15 residues. The germline V and J ends were trimmed by 4 bases and 2 bases, with 15 bases remaining between them. Germline V lookup: CDR1 SNHLY, CDR2 FYNNEI. The CDR3: CASSASGTPPYEQYF. Written as DNA, the CDR3 is TGTGCCAGCAGTGCATCGGGTACGCCTCCCTACGAGCAGTACTTC.

This clonotype occurred many times. At one end, the junction sequence differs from germline, possibly due to a read error. The chain employs TRBV3-1 and TRBJ2-3; 9 bases map to TRBD2. CDR1 LGHDT and CDR2 YNNKEL come from the germline V gene (reference sequence). This CDR3 has 15 residues. CDR3 DNA sequence: TGTGCCAGCAACCAAGATAGCGGGAGTACAGATACGCAGTATTTT. Translated, it gives CASNQDSGSTDTQYF.

The J gene is TRBJ1-1, the V gene TRBV11-2; D unresolved. The CDR3 runs 21 residues. V was trimmed by 0 bases and J by 1 base, leaving 27 bases between them. In germline, CDR1 is SGHAT, CDR2 FQNNGV. CDR3 amino acids: CASSLDLVGDQTITANTEAFF. The CDR3 bases are TGTGCCAGCAGCTTAGATCTGGTAGGCGATCAAACAATCACGGCGAACACTGAAGCTTTCTTT. Complete variable domain (other parts from reference TRBV11-2 and TRBJ1-1): EAGVAQSPRYKIIEKRQSVAFWCNPISGHATLYWYQQILGQGPKLLIQFQNNGVVDDSQLPKDRFSAERLKGVDSTLKIQPAKLEDSAVYLCASSLDLVGDQTITANTEAFFGQGTRLTVV.